A single sample gave rise to the 32 T cell receptor beta chains below, sequenced in a study of blood T cell repertoires in COVID-19 (dated by TCRdb to 2020 to 2022). To prepare the library, the immunoSEQ multiplex PCR assay was applied. TCRdb retrieved this table from immuneACCESS and kept in-frame rearrangements only. Not all clones are present; in checked studies, unresolved V genes account for under half, and no reason is known for the remainder. Recorded for this sample are 150,000 to 200,000 clones; around 74% of them occurred a single time. The ten biggest clones cover about 3% of the sample. The sequenced material came from peripheral blood. These TCRs come from a man in his 70s with acute or convalescent COVID-19.

CDR3 loop: CASRDRVWGATNEKLFF. CDR3 DNA: TGTGCCAGCAGAGACAGGGTTTGGGGAGCAACTAATGAAAAACTGTTTTTT. This rearrangement joins TRBV6-4 to TRBJ1-4, with 7 bases aligning to TRBD1. Germline lookup yields CDR1 MRHNA and CDR2 SNTAGT. The CDR3 has 17 residues. J lost 0 bases, V lost 6 bases, and 10 bases had no gene match.

The rearrangement uses TRBV19 and TRBJ2-1; 10 bases map to TRBD1. Trimming at V came to 4 bases and at J to 4 bases, leaving 4 bases not matched to a gene. The CDR3 extends over 15 amino acids. Looked up from germline, CDR1 is LNHDA and CDR2 is SQIVND (reference sequence). The CDR3: CASSTRQGAYNEQFF. For the CDR3, the DNA is TGTGCCAGTAGTACTCGACAGGGGGCTTACAATGAGCAGTTCTTC.

The gene calls are TRBV5-1 and TRBJ1-3; 10 positions agree with TRBD1. V was pared by 2 bases and J by 8 bases, with 1 base of the junction left unmatched. Germline loops: CDR1 SGHRS, CDR2 YFSETQ. The CDR3 loop spans 13 amino acids. CDR3 DNA sequence: TGCGCCAGCAGCTTTGGACAGGGGGACACCATATATTTT. This codes for CASSFGQGDTIYF. Based on the CDR3 plus reference TRBV5-1 and TRBJ1-3, the full variable domain is KAGVTQTPRYLIKTRGQQVTLSCSPISGHRSVSWYQQTPGQGLQFLFEYFSETQRNKGNFPGRFSGRQFSNSRSEMNVSTLELGDSALYLCASSFGQGDTIYFGEGSWLTVV.

This sequence joins TRBV6-2 or TRBV6-3 and TRBJ1-2; D perhaps matches TRBD1 (5 bases). Germline V CDR1 and CDR2: MNHEY, SVGEGT. The CDR3 has 14 amino acids. Trimming shortened V by 5 bases and J by 3 bases, and 13 bases separated the two germline ends. This CDR3 is CASSETATYYGYTF. The CDR3, as DNA: TGTGCCAGCAGTGAGACAGCAACTTACTATGGCTACACCTTC.

In this sample, this clone turned up many times. The V call is TRBV21-1, the J call TRBJ2-3; the table's D call, TRBD2, has no DNA check behind it. TRBV21-1 is flagged as a pseudogene. CDR3 length: 22 residues. In nucleotides, the CDR3 is TGTGCCAGCAGCAAAGAAGAACCTAGCGGGAGGGACATAGTCGGTGGCACAGATACGCAGTATTTT. This translates into CASSKEEPSGRDIVGGTDTQYF.

This clone appeared a single time. The junction departs from germline at one end; a sequencing error may be responsible. V gene TRBV7-7 combines with J gene TRBJ2-7; D perhaps matches TRBD1 (5 bases). Per germline, CDR1 SSHAT and CDR2 FNYEAQ (reference sequence). This CDR3 has 14 residues. CDR3 protein: CASSPGRGFDEQYF. The CDR3 DNA is TGTGCTAGCAGCCCCGGAAGGGGTTTTGACGAGCAGTACTTC.

The rearrangement links TRBV2 to TRBJ1-5, with a weak D call TRBD1 (6 bases). CDR1 is SNHLY and CDR2 is FYNNEI in the germline V gene. Deletions cut 3 bases from V and 2 bases from J, with 14 bases between. The CDR3 length is 16 residues. The CDR3 sequence: CASSEGGRRRNQPQHF. The DNA of the CDR3 is TGTGCCAGCAGTGAGGGGGGGCGACGACGCAATCAGCCCCAGCATTTT. Complete variable domain (other parts from reference TRBV2 and TRBJ1-5): EPEVTQTPSHQVTQMGQEVILRCVPISNHLYFYWYRQILGQKVEFLVSFYNNEISEKSEIFDDQFSVERPDGSNFTLKIRSTKLEDSAMYFCASSEGGRRRNQPQHFGDGTRLSIL.

V usage is TRBV7-2 and J usage is TRBJ1-2, with a tentative D call TRBD1 (5 bases). Per germline, CDR1 SGHTA and CDR2 FQGNSA. The CDR3 totals 12 residues. Trimming cost V 5 bases and J 8 bases, with 12 bases left between them. This CDR3 is CASSRTIEGYTF. The DNA for the CDR3 is TGTGCCAGCAGCCGGACAATAGAAGGCTACACCTTC.

The rearrangement links TRBV5-1 to TRBJ2-3; TRBD2 matches 7 bases. The length of the CDR3 is 15 residues. Germline values: CDR1 SGHRS, CDR2 YFSETQ. J was trimmed by 2 bases and V by 3 bases; bases with no gene match: 6. CDR3 protein: CASSWGGYTTDTQYF. CDR3 nucleotides: TGCGCCAGCAGCTGGGGGGGTTACACCACAGATACGCAGTATTTT.

The V and J genes are TRBV7-2 and TRBJ1-5; TRBD1 matches 7 bases. The germline CDR1 and CDR2 sequences are SGHTA and FQGNSA. The CDR3 totals 16 residues. J gave up 7 bases and V 5 bases, and 14 bases lay outside the gene matches. The CDR3 reads CASSLDRDSLRQPQHF. The CDR3 DNA reads TGTGCCAGCAGCCTAGACCGGGACAGCTTAAGGCAGCCCCAGCATTTT. Based on the CDR3 plus reference TRBV7-2 and TRBJ1-5, the full variable domain is GAGVSQSPSNKVTEKGKDVELRCDPISGHTALYWYRQSLGQGLEFLIYFQGNSAPDKSGLPSDRFSAERTGGSVSTLTIQRTQQEDSAVYLCASSLDRDSLRQPQHFGDGTRLSIL.

This clone was recorded once. The chain is built from TRBV27 and TRBJ2-1, with D possibly TRBD1 on 6 matching bases. CDR3 size: 15 residues. The germline CDR1 and CDR2 sequences are MNHEY and SMNVEV (reference sequence). Trimming shortened V by 4 bases and J by 0 bases, and 10 bases separated the two germline ends. CDR3 in amino acids: CASSYTTGSYNEQFF. CDR3 DNA: TGTGCCAGCAGTTACACGACAGGCTCCTACAATGAGCAGTTCTTC.

Worth noting for this clone: It is unclear where the CDR3 begins or ends on the DNA, so no DNA is shown, and the CDR3 is as TCRdb lists it. This rearrangement joins TRBV28 to TRBJ2-1; the table's D gene call, TRBD2, was not cross checked with the DNA. The CDR3 sequence runs 19 residues, both termini included. Per the germline V gene, CDR1 is MDHEN and CDR2 is SYDVKM. CDR3 amino acids: CASSSSTSGRHQSYNEQFF.

V usage is TRBV13 and J usage is TRBJ2-3; TRBD1 aligns across 7 bases. Germline V CDR1 and CDR2: PRHDT, FYEKMQ (reference sequence). This CDR3 has 16 amino acids. V lost 2 bases, J lost 3 bases, and 8 bases stayed unmatched. CDR3 protein: CASSLRQGVETDTQYF. The CDR3 nucleotides are TGTGCCAGCAGCTTAAGGCAGGGGGTGGAAACAGATACGCAGTATTTT.

V gene TRBV5-6 combines with J gene TRBJ2-5, with 7 bases identical to TRBD2. J was trimmed by 2 bases and V by 4 bases; bases with no gene match: 11. CDR1 SGHDT and CDR2 YYEEEE come from the germline V gene. The CDR3 spans 16 residues. Written as DNA, the CDR3 is TGTGCCAGCAGCCTGAAGGCTGGGAGGGATCAAGAGACCCAGTACTTC. Protein sequence: CASSLKAGRDQETQYF.

The chain employs TRBV5-1 and TRBJ2-7, with 14 bases identical to TRBD2. This CDR3 comprises 17 residues. Germline-derived CDR1 and CDR2 are SGHRS and YFSETQ. Losses at the gene ends were 2 bases for V and 5 bases for J; bases not matched to a gene: 9. The CDR3 protein is CASSLGLAGGIGHEQYF. CDR3 in DNA: TGCGCCAGCAGCTTAGGACTAGCGGGAGGTATCGGGCACGAGCAGTACTTC.

This clone was counted once. The chain is built from TRBV11-3 and TRBJ2-1, with TRBD2 matching over 11 bases. This CDR3 comprises 16 residues. After removal of 5 bases from V and 1 base from J, the junction contained 4 bases not matched to a gene. In germline, CDR1 is SGHNT, CDR2 YENEEA. CDR3 sequence reads: CASSTSGSESYNEQFF. Written as DNA, the CDR3 is TGTGCCAGCAGCACTAGCGGGAGTGAATCCTACAATGAGCAGTTCTTC. The whole variable domain, filled in from reference TRBV11-3 and TRBJ2-1, reads EAGVVQSPRYKIIEKKQPVAFWCNPISGHNTLYWYLQNLGQGPELLIRYENEEAVDDSQLPKDRFSAERLKGVDSTLKIQPAELGDSAVYLCASSTSGSESYNEQFFGPGTRLTVL.

CDR3 DNA: TGTGCCAGCAGTTGGGGGAGGACCGGGGAGCTGTTTTTT. It specifies CASSWGRTGELFF. The rearrangement uses TRBV27 and TRBJ2-2, with TRBD2 as a possible D gene (6 bases). V lost 4 bases, J lost 5 bases, and 8 bases lay in between. There are 13 residues in the CDR3. CDR1 is MNHEY, CDR2 SMNVEV, per germline (reference sequence).

The rearrangement links TRBV30 to TRBJ2-7, with TRBD2 identical over 12 bases. Germline CDR1 reads GTSNPN; CDR2 reads SVGIG (reference sequence). The V segment lost 2 bases and the J segment 4 bases; nucleotides outside the gene matches: 3. The CDR3 consists of 14 residues. Here the CDR3 DNA reads TGTGCCTGGAGTTCTAGCGGGAGGGCGTACGAGCAGTACTTC. Translated, it gives CAWSSSGRAYEQYF.

The chain links TRBV10-3 to TRBJ2-5; TRBD1 matches 8 bases. J lost 4 bases, V lost 7 bases, and 2 bases had no gene match. CDR1 is ENHRY, CDR2 SYGVKD, per germline. CDR3 length equals 12 residues. CDR3 bases: TGTGCCATCAATGACAGGGGAGAGACCCAGTACTTC. It codes for CAINDRGETQYF.

This clone showed up just a few times. The chain uses TRBV4-1 and TRBJ1-2; 7 nucleotides agree with TRBD1. The CDR3 totals 15 residues. V lost 3 bases and J lost 6; bases outside the gene matches: 10. Germline CDR1 reads MGHRA; CDR2 reads YSYEKL. Here the CDR3 DNA reads TGCGCCAGCAGCCACCGGGGACAGCGAGAGGATGGCTACACCTTC. Translated, it gives CASSHRGQREDGYTF.

This clone was seen only a few times. The chain is built from TRBV5-1 and TRBJ2-7; D might be TRBD1 (5 bases). Trimming took off 0 bases at V and 5 bases at J, with 9 bases between the two ends. Looked up from germline, CDR1 is SGHRS and CDR2 is YFSETQ. This CDR3 comprises 13 residues. CDR3 residues: CASSLEGWNEQYF. The CDR3, as DNA: TGCGCCAGCAGCTTGGAGGGGTGGAACGAGCAGTACTTC.

V usage is TRBV6-1 and J usage is TRBJ1-3, with TRBD1 matching 8 bases. Germline V CDR1 and CDR2: MNHNS, SASEGT. This CDR3 is built from 16 residues. V shed 3 bases and J 1 base; nucleotides not matched to a gene: 5. CDR3 in amino acids: CASSDRGPPSGNTIYF. CDR3 in DNA: TGTGCCAGCAGTGACAGGGGGCCACCATCTGGAAACACCATATATTTT.

The chain combines TRBV19 with TRBJ2-5; a possible D gene is TRBD2 (6 bases). In germline, CDR1 is LNHDA, CDR2 SQIVND (reference sequence). The CDR3 has 17 amino acids. V lost 1 base to trimming and J lost 1 base, with 16 bases between them. DNA for the CDR3: TGTGCCAGTAGTATAGGGGGCGCGGGGAGTTCCCAAGAGACCCAGTACTTC. Its translation is CASSIGGAGSSQETQYF.

The chain recombines TRBV15 with TRBJ2-1; TRBD2 matches 10 bases. Trimming at V came to 0 bases and at J to 2 bases, leaving 10 bases not matched to a gene. The CDR3 is made up of 19 amino acids. Germline values: CDR1 LNHNV, CDR2 YYDKDF (reference sequence). This CDR3 reads CATSRDRAGGSTPYNEQFF. The CDR3 coding sequence is TGTGCCACCAGCAGAGATCGAGCGGGGGGGTCTACGCCCTACAATGAGCAGTTCTTC.

V usage is TRBV27 and J usage is TRBJ2-7; 8 nucleotides align to TRBD1. This CDR3 spans 13 amino acids. Losses at the gene ends were 3 bases for V and 3 bases for J; bases not matched to a gene: 1. In germline, CDR1 is MNHEY, CDR2 SMNVEV (reference sequence). The CDR3 sequence is CASSFTGGYEQYF. The DNA of the CDR3 is TGTGCCAGCAGTTTTACAGGGGGCTACGAGCAGTACTTC.

This clone was seen a handful of times. The chain recombines TRBV11-2 with TRBJ2-1; the match to TRBD2 covers 10 bases. Germline values: CDR1 SGHAT, CDR2 FQNNGV. This CDR3 spans 15 amino acids. Unmatched junction bases numbered 4, after V lost 5 bases and J lost 3 bases. DNA of the CDR3: TGTGCCAGCAGCCCATTAGCGGGGGGCTACAATGAGCAGTTCTTC. Translation: CASSPLAGGYNEQFF. The full variable domain, with the rest looked up from reference TRBV11-2 and TRBJ2-1, is EAGVAQSPRYKIIEKRQSVAFWCNPISGHATLYWYQQILGQGPKLLIQFQNNGVVDDSQLPKDRFSAERLKGVDSTLKIQPAKLEDSAVYLCASSPLAGGYNEQFFGPGTRLTVL.

This clone has only a few counts. The genes are TRBV7-8 and TRBJ2-7; 7 bases fit TRBD2. The CDR3 is 13 amino acids. CDR1 and CDR2 (germline): SGHVS, FQNEAQ. The trim removed 5 bases at V and 3 bases at J, leaving 4 bases unmatched. For the CDR3, the DNA is TGTGCCAGCAGCCGGACTAGGAGCTACGAGCAGTACTTC. Translating gives CASSRTRSYEQYF.

The rearrangement links TRBV5-1 to TRBJ2-2; 9 positions agree with TRBD1. This CDR3 is 17 amino acids long. The germline V gene encodes CDR1 SGHRS and CDR2 YFSETQ. The J segment lost 5 bases and the V segment lost 4 bases, leaving 12 bases of the junction unmatched. The CDR3, as DNA: TGCGCCAGCAGCCTCCCCCCGGGACAGGGAAATACCGGGGAGCTGTTTTTT. Amino acids: CASSLPPGQGNTGELFF.

The V gene is TRBV10-3, the J gene TRBJ2-7; 9 nucleotides line up with TRBD1. V lost 6 bases, J lost 5 bases, and 8 bases stayed unmatched. The CDR3 sequence is 14 residues long. Germline values: CDR1 ENHRY, CDR2 SYGVKD. The CDR3: CAISDGTGTHEQYF. The DNA of the CDR3 is TGTGCCATCAGCGACGGGACAGGGACTCACGAGCAGTACTTC.

The gene calls are TRBV6-1 and TRBJ1-6; 8 nucleotides agree with TRBD1. The germline gives CDR1 MNHNS, CDR2 SASEGT. The CDR3 extends over 18 amino acids. With 0 bases clipped from V and 9 bases from J, the junction kept 13 bases outside the gene matches. CDR3 in amino acids: CASSEASQGALGLSPLHF. DNA for the CDR3: TGTGCCAGCAGTGAAGCTTCCCAGGGGGCGCTTGGACTTTCACCCCTCCACTTT.

The J gene is TRBJ1-1, the V gene TRBV6-6; TRBD1 aligns across 9 bases. V trimming: 5 bases; J trimming: 3 bases; junction bases outside the gene matches: 7. The CDR3 spans 15 residues. Per the germline V gene, CDR1 is MNHNY and CDR2 is SVGAGI (reference sequence). CDR3 protein: CASSDQQGADTEAFF. CDR3 coding DNA: TGTGCCAGCAGTGATCAACAGGGGGCTGACACTGAAGCTTTCTTT.

The rearrangement uses TRBV2 and TRBJ2-3; TRBD1 might be the D (7 bases). Trimming stripped 1 base from V and 5 bases from J, with 13 bases between. Germline CDR1 and CDR2: SNHLY and FYNNEI. This CDR3 has 15 residues. Here the CDR3 DNA reads TGTGCCAGCAGTGAAGTGAGGGGGCGGGGAGATACGCAGTATTTT. As protein: CASSEVRGRGDTQYF.